This T cell receptor beta chain was found in a study of beta chain features in type 1 diabetes (dated by TCRdb to 2017 to 2018). For the wider study: No differences in mean age, gender distribution, total cell number or subset yield were found between patients and healthy donors. Across all samples, about 110 million sorted cells were examined, and cell number per subset correlated strongly with RNA yield. The study compared TCRB repertoires of sorted circulating CD4+ T cell subsets between recently diagnosed type 1 diabetes patients and matched healthy donors. Whereas all 30 or so donors provided naive and central memory subsets, regulatory and stem cell-like memory subsets were isolated from just 8 patients and about 8 healthy donors.

Study-level results and caveats: Sequencing cDNA rather than genomic DNA could over-represent highly expressing activated cells, although activation and CD3 levels did not differ between groups. The naive, central memory and regulatory TCRB repertoires appeared to resemble one another more closely among patients than among healthy donors. In all four CD4+ subsets, TCRB CDR3 length was moderately but significantly shorter in type 1 diabetes patients. At VDJ recombination sites, patients with type 1 diabetes made fewer insertions and deleted more nucleotides, a pattern implying thymic rearrangement abnormalities. Shorter templates might have been favored by PCR, but patient and control samples were amplified and corrected together, so both groups would have been affected equally by any skew. HLA sub-analyses involved small numbers of individuals, so any influence of HLA type on TCRB rearrangement remained unresolved.

Each donor gave one peripheral blood draw, approximately 0.11 L on average, collected into heparinised tubes. Naive, central memory, regulatory and stem cell-like memory CD4+ T cells were sorted on a BD FACSAria II using a panel including CD45RO, CCR7, CD25, CD127, CD95 and CD27. All sorted populations exceeded 98% purity. PBMCs were isolated right away by Lymphoprep density gradient centrifugation and were stained directly, without culture. So that batch effects would be minimized, each experiment stained and sorted samples in pairs, pairing one healthy donor with one patient. The entire amount of isolated RNA was reverse transcribed using the High Capacity cDNA Reverse Transcription Kit, so the sequenced TCRB transcripts were expressed ones. Deep immunoSEQ sequencing was performed on naive, central memory and regulatory T cell samples, with an average of roughly 3.3 million total reads per sample. After sorted cells were lysed in RLT buffer, RNA was extracted with DNase-treated RNeasy Micro or Mini kits, with the choice depending on cell number. Each cell subset was processed separately to prevent cross-contamination, with patient and healthy donor samples processed together. Using the immunoSEQ multiplex PCR, TCRB sequences were amplified from cDNA into 87-bp fragments spanning the CDR3 region. Amplicons were sequenced on the Illumina HiSeq platform. Per the original workflow: Synthetic template baselines were used to correct PCR bias computationally, reads within Hamming distance 2 were collapsed, and singletons that could not be merged were discarded. Reads were aligned against IMGT so that V, D and J genes, CDR3 length and insertions or deletions at six rearrangement sites could be assigned. Within each subset, clonotype counts were normalized to the number of sorted cells before true diversity and Gini coefficients were calculated with the tcR R package. The overlap coefficient, calculated on TCRB nucleotide sequences, was used to quantify repertoire sharing. Sourced from immuneACCESS, this table was stored by TCRdb with only in-frame sequences that have V and J called. A share of the clones is absent; for the studies checked, an unresolved V gene accounts for under half, and the remainder has no known explanation. The V and J calls and the clone size are those of that table, but D and trimming were determined from the DNA. The sample profile shows over 120,000 clones; around a tenth of them were found once. In total, the top ten clones hold about 0.68% of the sample.

This clone was recorded a few times. This receptor's antigen is unknown. No much larger clone exists at a distance of one base, and base qualities are not known. The germline V gene yields LGHNA for CDR1 and YNFKEQ for CDR2. Including cysteine and phenylalanine, the CDR3 has 13 amino acids. CDR3 DNA is the only sequence kept; it has 39 bases, read in frame from the first base. V loses 2 bases of germline sequence and J loses 11 bases, and the interval between the two ends is 15 bases. The clonotype was recovered from a young man in good health. What was sequenced was central memory CD4+ T cells from blood. This receptor chain uses TRBV4-2 and TRBJ1-1, and TRBD1 may be the D gene, going by 5 matching bases. CDR3 reads: CASSQKGSGDAFF. The nucleotides are TGTGCCAGCAGCCAAAAAGGGTCGGGGGACGCTTTCTTT.